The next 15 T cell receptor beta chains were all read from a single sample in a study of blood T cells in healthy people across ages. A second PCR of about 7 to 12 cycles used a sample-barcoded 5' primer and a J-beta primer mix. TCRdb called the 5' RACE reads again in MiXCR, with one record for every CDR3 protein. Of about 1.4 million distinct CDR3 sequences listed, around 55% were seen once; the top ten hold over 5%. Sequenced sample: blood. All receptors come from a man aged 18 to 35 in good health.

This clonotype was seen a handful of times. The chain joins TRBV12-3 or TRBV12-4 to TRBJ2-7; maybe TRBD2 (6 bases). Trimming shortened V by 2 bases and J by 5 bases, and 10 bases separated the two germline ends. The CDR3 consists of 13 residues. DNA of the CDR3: TGTGCCAGCAGTTTACAGGGAGGAGACGAGCAGTACTTC. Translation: CASSLQGGDEQYF.

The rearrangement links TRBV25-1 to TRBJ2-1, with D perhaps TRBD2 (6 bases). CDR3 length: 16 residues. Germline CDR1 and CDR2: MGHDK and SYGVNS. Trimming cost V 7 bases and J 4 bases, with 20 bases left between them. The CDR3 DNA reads TGTGCCAGCACCAACGCGGGGAGCTCACTTTACAATGAGCAGTTCTTC. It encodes CASTNAGSSLYNEQFF.

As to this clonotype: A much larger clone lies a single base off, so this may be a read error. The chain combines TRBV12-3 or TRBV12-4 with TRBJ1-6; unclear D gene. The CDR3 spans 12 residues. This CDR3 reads CASSPRNSPFHF. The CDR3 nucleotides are TGTGCCAGCAGCCCCAGGAATTCACCCTTCCACTTT.

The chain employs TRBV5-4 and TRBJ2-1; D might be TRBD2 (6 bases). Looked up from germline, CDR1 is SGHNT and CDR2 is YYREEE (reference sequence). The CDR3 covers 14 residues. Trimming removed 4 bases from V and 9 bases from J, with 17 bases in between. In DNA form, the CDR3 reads TGTGCCAGCAGCCACACAAGACTAGATCCTGAGCAGTTCTTC. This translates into CASSHTRLDPEQFF.

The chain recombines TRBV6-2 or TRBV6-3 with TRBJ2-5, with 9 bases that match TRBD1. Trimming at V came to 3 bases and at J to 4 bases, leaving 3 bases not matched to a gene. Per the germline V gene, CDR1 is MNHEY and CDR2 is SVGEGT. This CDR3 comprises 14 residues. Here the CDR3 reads CASSYDRGTETQYF. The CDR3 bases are TGTGCCAGCAGTTATGACAGGGGGACAGAGACCCAGTACTTC.

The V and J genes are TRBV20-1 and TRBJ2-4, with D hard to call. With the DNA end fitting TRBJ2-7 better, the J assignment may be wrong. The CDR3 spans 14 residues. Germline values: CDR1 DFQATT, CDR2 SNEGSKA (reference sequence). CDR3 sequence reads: CSASGRVRVDEQYF. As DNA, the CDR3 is TGCAGTGCTAGTGGTCGGGTACGGGTCGACGAGCAGTACTTC.

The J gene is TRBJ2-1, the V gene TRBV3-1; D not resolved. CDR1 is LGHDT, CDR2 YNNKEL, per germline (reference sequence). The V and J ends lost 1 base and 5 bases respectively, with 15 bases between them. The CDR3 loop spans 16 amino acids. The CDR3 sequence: CASSQVPGYSDNEQFF. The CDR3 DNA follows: TGTGCCAGCAGCCAAGTGCCCGGGTATTCGGACAATGAGCAGTTCTTC.

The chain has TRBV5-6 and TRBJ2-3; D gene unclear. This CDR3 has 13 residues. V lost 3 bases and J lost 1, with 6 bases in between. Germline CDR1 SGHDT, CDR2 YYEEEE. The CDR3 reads CASSYDRTDTQYF. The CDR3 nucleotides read TGTGCCAGCAGCTACGACCGCACAGATACGCAGTATTTT.

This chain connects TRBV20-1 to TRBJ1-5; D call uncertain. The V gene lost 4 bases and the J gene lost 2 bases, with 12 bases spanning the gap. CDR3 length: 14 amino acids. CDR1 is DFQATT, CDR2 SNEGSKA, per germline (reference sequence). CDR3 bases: TGCAGTGCTACTGGCGAATGGCGCAATCAGCCCCAGCATTTT. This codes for CSATGEWRNQPQHF.

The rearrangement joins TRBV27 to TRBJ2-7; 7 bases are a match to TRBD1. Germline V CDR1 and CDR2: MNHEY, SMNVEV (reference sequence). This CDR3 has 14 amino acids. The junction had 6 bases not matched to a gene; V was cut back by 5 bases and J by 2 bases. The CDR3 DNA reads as TGTGCCAGCAGTACGGACAGGTTTGCCTACGAGCAGTACTTC. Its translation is CASSTDRFAYEQYF.

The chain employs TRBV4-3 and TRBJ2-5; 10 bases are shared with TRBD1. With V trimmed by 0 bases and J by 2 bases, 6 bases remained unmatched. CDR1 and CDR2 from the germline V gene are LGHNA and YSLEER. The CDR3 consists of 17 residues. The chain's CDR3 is CASSQERTGGLQETQYF. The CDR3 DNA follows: TGCGCCAGCAGCCAAGAGCGGACAGGGGGTCTGCAAGAGACCCAGTACTTC.

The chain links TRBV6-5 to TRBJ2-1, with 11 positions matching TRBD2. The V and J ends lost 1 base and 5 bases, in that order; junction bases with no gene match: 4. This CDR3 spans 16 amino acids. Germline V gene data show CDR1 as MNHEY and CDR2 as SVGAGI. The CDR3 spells CASSYYGTSGHNEQFF. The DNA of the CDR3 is TGTGCCAGCAGTTACTATGGGACTAGCGGACACAATGAGCAGTTCTTC.

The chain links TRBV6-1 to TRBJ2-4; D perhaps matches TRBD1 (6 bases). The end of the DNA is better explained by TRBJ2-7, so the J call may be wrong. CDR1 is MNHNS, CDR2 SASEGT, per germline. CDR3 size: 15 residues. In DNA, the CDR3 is TGTGCCAGCAGTGAATATAGGGGACAAGCCTACGAGCAGTACTTC. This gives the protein CASSEYRGQAYEQYF.

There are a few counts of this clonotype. This chain's CDR3 is CSARVIGRDRVVHSPLHF. The CDR3, as DNA: TGCAGTGCTAGAGTGATAGGAAGGGACAGGGTGGTTCATTCACCCCTCCACTTT. V gene TRBV20-1 combines with J gene TRBJ1-6; TRBD1 agrees at 9 bases. Germline-derived CDR1 and CDR2 are DFQATT and SNEGSKA (reference sequence). The CDR3 runs to 18 residues. V dropped 1 base and J dropped 8; count of bases not matched to a gene: 15.

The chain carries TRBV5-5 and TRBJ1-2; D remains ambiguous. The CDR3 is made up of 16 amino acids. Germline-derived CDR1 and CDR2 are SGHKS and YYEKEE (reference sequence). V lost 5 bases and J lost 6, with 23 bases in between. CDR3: CASRPGPRNTINGYTF. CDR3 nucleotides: TGTGCCAGCAGGCCCGGGCCTAGGAACACCATTAATGGCTACACCTTC.